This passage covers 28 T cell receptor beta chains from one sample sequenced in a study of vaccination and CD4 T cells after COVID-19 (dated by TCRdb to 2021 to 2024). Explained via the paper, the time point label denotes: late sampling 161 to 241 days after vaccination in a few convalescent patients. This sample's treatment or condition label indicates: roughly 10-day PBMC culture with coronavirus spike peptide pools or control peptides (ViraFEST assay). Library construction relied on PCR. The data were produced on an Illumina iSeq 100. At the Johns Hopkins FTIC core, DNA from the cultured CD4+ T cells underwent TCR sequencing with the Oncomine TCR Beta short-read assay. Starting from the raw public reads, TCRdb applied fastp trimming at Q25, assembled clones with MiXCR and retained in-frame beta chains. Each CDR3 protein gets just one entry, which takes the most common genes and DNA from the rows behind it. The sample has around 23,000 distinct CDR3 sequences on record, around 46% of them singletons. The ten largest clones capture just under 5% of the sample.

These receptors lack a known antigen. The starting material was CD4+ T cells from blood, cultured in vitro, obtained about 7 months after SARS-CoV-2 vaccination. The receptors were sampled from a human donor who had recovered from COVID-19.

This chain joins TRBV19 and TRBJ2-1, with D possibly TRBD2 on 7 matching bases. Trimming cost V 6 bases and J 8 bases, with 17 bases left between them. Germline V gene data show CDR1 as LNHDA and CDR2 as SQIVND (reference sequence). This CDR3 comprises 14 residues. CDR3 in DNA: TGTGCCAGTAGGCGGGGGCTCCTTCCCGATGAGCAGTTCTTC. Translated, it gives CASRRGLLPDEQFF.

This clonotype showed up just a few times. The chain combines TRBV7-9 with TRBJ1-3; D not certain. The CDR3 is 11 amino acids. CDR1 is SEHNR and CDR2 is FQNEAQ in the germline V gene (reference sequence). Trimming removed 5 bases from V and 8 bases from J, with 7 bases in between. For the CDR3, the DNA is TGTGCCAGCAGCCGCGGGTACACCATATATTTT. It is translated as CASSRGYTIYF.

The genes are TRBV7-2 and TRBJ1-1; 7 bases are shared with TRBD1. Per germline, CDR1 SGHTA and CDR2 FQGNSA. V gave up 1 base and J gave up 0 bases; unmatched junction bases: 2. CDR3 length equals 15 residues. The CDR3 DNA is TGTGCCAGCAGCTTAGGACAGGGCATGAACACTGAAGCTTTCTTT. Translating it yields CASSLGQGMNTEAFF.

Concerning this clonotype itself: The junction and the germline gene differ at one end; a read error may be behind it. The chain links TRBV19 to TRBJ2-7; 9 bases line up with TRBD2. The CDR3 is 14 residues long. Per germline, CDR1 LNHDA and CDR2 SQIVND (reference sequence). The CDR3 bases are TGTGCCAGCAGTAGCGGGAGCTCCCTCTACGAGCAGTACTTC. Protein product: CASSSGSSLYEQYF.

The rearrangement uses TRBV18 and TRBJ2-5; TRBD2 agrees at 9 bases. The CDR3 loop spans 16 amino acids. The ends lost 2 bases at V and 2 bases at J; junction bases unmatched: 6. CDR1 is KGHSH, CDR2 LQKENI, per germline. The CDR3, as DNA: TGTGCCAGCTCACCAACCCTAGCGGGGTCACAAGAGACCCAGTACTTC. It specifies CASSPTLAGSQETQYF.

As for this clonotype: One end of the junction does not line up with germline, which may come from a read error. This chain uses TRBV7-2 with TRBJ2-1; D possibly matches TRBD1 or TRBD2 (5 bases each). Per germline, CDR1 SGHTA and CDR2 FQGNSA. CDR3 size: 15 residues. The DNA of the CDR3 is TGTGCCCGCAGTCATGGGGACGGGACCTACAATGAGCAGTTCTTC. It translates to CARSHGDGTYNEQFF.

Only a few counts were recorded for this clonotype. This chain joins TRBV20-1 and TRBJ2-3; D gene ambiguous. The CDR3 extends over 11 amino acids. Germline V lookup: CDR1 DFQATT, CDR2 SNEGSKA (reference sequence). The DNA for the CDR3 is TGCAGCGCACAAAGGGCAGATACGCAGTATTTT. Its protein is CSAQRADTQYF.

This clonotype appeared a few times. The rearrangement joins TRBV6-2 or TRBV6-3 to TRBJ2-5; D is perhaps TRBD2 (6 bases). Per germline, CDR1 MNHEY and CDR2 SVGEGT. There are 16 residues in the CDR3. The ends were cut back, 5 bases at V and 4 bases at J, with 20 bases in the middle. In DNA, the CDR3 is TGTGCCAGCAGTCGGGGGTTGGTCTCGGGGCCAGAGACCCAGTACTTC. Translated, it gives CASSRGLVSGPETQYF.

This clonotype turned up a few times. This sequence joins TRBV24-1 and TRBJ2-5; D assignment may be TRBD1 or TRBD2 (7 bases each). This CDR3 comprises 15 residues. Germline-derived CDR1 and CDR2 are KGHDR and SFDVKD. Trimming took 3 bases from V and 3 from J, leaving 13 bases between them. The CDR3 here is CATSDPGGAEETQYF. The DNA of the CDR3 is TGTGCCACCAGTGATCCAGGGGGGGCCGAAGAGACCCAGTACTTC.

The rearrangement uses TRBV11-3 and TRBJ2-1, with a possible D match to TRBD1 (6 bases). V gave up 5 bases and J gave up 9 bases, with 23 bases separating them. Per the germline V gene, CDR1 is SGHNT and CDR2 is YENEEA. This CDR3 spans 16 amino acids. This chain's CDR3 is CASSQTEWYRDGEQFF. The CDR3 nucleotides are TGTGCCAGCAGCCAAACGGAATGGTACAGGGACGGTGAGCAGTTCTTC.

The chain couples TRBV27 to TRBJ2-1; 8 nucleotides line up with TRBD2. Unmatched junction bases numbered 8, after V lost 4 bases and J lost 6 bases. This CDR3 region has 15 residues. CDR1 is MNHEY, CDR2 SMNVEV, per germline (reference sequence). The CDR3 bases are TGTGCCAGCAGTTCCGGGACTAGACGCTCCAATGAGCAGTTCTTC. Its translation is CASSSGTRRSNEQFF.

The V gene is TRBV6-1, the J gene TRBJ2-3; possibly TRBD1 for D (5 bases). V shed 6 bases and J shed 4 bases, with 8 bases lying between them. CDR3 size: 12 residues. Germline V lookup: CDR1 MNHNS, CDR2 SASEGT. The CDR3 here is CASSRQPDTQYF. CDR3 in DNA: TGTGCCAGCAGCCGACAGCCAGATACGCAGTATTTT.

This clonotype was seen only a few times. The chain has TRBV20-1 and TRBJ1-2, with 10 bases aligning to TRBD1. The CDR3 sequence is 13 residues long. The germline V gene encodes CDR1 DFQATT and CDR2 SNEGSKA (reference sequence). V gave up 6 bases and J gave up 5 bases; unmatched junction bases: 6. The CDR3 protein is CSATPGQGYGYTF. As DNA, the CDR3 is TGCAGTGCCACTCCGGGACAGGGGTATGGCTACACCTTC.

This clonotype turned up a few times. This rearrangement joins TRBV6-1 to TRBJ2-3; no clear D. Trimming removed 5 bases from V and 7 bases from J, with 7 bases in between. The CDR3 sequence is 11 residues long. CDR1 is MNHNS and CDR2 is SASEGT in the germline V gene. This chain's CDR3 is CASSHANTQYF. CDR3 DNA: TGTGCCAGCAGTCACGCAAATACGCAGTATTTT.

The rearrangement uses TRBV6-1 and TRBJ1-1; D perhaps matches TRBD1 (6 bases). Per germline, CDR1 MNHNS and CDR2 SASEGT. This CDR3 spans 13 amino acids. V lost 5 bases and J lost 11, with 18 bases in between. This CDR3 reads CASSPSGRGAAFF. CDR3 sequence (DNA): TGTGCCAGCAGTCCCTCGGGGCGGGGGGCGGCTTTCTTT.

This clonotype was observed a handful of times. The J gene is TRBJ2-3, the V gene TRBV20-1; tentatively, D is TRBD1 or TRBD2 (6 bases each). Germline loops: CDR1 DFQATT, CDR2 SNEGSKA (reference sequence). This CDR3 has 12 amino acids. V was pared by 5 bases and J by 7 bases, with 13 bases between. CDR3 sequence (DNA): TGCAGTGCTCGGGGGCCGGTGAATACGCAGTATTTT. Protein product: CSARGPVNTQYF.

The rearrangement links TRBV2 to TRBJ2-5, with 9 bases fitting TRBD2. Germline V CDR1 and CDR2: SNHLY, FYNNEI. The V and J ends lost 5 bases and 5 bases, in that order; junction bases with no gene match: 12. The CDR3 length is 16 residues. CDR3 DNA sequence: TGTGCCAGCAGTAAGGGGCGGGAGGGCCGGCGGGAGACCCAGTACTTC. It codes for CASSKGREGRRETQYF. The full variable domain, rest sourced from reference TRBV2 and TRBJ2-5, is EPEVTQTPSHQVTQMGQEVILRCVPISNHLYFYWYRQILGQKVEFLVSFYNNEISEKSEIFDDQFSVERPDGSNFTLKIRSTKLEDSAMYFCASSKGREGRRETQYFGPGTRLLVL.

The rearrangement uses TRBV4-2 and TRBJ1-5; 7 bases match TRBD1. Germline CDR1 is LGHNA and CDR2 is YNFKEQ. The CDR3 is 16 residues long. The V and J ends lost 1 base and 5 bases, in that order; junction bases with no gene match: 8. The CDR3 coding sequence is TGTGCCAGCAGCCAAGGCGGAAGGGACAGTTATCAGCCCCAGCATTTT. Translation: CASSQGGRDSYQPQHF.

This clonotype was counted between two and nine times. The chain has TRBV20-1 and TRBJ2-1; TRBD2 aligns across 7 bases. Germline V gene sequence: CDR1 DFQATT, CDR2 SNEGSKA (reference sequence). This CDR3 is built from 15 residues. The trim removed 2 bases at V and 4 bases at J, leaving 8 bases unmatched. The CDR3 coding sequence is TGCAGTGCTAGATCCAGCGGGGCCGGTTACAATGAGCAGTTCTTC. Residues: CSARSSGAGYNEQFF.

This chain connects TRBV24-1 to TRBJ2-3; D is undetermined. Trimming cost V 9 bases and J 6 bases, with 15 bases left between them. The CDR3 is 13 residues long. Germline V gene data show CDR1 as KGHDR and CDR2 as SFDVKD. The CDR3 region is CATGPRSHDTQYF. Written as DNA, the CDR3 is TGTGCCACCGGCCCCCGGAGTCACGATACGCAGTATTTT.

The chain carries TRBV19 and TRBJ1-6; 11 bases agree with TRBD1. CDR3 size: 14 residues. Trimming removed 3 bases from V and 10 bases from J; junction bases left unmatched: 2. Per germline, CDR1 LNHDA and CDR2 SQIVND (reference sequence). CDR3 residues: CASSMDRGRSPLHF. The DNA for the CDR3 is TGTGCCAGTAGTATGGACAGGGGGCGGTCACCCCTCCACTTT.

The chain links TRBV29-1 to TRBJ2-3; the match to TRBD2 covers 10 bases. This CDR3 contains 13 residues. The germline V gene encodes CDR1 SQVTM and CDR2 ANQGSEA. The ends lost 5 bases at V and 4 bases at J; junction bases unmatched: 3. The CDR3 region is CSVRTSGADTQYF. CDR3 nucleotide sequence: TGCAGCGTTCGGACTAGCGGTGCAGATACGCAGTATTTT.

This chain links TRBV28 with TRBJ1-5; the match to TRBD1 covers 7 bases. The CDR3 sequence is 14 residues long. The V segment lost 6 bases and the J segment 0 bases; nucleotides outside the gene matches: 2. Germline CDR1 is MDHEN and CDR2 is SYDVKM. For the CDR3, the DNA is TGTGCCAGCAGCCCAGGGGGTAGCAATCAGCCCCAGCATTTT. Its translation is CASSPGGSNQPQHF. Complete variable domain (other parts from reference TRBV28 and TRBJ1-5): DVKVTQSSRYLVKRTGEKVFLECVQDMDHENMFWYRQDPGLGLRLIYFSYDVKMKEKGDIPEGYSVSREKKERFSLILESASTNQTSMYLCASSPGGSNQPQHFGDGTRLSIL.

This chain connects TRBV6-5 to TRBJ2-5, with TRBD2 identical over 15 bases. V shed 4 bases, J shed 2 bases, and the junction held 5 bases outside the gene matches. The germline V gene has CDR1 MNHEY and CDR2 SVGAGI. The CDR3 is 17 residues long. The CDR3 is CASSSGLAGGWQETQYF. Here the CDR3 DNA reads TGTGCCAGCAGTTCGGGACTAGCGGGGGGTTGGCAAGAGACCCAGTACTTC.

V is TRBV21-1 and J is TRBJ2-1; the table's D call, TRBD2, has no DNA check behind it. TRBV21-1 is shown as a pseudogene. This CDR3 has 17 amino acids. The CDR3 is CASSMYASGSRWPEQFF. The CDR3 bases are TGTGCCAGCAGCATGTACGCTAGCGGGAGCAGGTGGCCTGAGCAGTTCTTC.

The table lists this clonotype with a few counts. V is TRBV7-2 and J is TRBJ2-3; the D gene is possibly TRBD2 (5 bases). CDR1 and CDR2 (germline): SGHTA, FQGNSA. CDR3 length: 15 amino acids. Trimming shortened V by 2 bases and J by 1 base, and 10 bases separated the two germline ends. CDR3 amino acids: CASSLTGWGTDTQYF. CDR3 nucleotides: TGTGCCAGCAGCTTAACGGGATGGGGCACAGATACGCAGTATTTT.

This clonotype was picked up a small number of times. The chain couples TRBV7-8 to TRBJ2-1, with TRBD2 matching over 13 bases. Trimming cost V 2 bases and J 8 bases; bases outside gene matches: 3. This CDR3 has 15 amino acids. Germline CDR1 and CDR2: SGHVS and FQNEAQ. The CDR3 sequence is CASSLRTSGSHEQFF. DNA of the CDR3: TGTGCCAGCAGCTTACGGACTAGCGGGAGCCATGAGCAGTTCTTC.

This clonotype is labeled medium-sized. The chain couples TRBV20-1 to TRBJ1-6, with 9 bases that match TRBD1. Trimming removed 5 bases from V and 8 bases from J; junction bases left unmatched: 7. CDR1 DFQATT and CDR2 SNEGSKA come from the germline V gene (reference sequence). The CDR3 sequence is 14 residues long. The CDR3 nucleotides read TGCAGTGCTCCCGACAGGGGGGTTTATTCACCCCTCCACTTT. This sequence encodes CSAPDRGVYSPLHF.